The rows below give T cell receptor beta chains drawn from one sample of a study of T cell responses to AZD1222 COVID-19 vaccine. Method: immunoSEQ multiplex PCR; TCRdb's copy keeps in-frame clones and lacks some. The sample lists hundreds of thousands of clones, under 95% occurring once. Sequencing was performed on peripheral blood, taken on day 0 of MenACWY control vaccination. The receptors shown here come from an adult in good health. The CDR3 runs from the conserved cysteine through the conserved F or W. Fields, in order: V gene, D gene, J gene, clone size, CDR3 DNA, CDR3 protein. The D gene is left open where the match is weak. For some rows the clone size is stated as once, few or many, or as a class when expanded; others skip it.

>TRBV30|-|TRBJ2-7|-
TGTGCCCAGCGGGTGACGGACTACGAGCAGTACTTC
CAQRVTDYEQYF
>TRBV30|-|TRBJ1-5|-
TGTGCCTGGAGTGTACTGGGAGTCAATCAGCCCCAGCATTTT
CAWSVLGVNQPQHF
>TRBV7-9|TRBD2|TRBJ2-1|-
TGTGCCAGCACCATCCCCCGACTAGCGGGACAGTTCTTC
CASTIPRLAGQFF
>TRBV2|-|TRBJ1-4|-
TGTGCCAGCAGTGAAGAAGGCGGGGGCAGGGCGGCTAATGAAAAACTGTTTTTT
CASSEEGGGRAANEKLFF
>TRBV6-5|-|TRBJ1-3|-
TGTGCCAGCAGTAGCCAGGGCTTCGGAAACACCATATATTTT
CASSSQGFGNTIYF
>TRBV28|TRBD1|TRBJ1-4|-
TGTGCCAGCAGTTTTCGACAGGGTAGGGAAAAACTGTTTTTT
CASSFRQGREKLFF
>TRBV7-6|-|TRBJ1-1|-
TGTGCCAGCAGCCCGGGACACGGTGAAGCTTTCTTT
CASSPGHGEAFF
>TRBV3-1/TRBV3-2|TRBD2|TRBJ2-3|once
TGTGCCAGCAGCCCACTAGCGGGGTGGGATACGCAGTATTTT
CASSPLAGWDTQYF
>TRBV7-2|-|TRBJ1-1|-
TGTGCCAGCAGCTTTCAGGGATCGGACAACACTGAAGCTTTCTTT
CASSFQGSDNTEAFF
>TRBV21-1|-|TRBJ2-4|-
TGTGCCAGCAGCAGCCCCGGGCAGGCGGTGCGGGACAACATTCAGTACTTC
CASSSPGQAVRDNIQYF
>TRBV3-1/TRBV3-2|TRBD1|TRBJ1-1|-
TGTGCCAGCAGCCAGGGGGACAGGGCGATGAACACTGAAGCTTTCTTT
CASSQGDRAMNTEAFF
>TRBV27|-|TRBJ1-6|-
TGTGCCAGCAGGACCGTGGGGGAGGCTTCACCCCTCCACTTT
CASRTVGEASPLHF
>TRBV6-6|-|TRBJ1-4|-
TGTGCCAGCAGGAACCGGGACGGCAATGAAAAACTGTTTTTT
CASRNRDGNEKLFF
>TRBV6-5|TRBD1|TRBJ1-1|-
TGTGCCAGCAGTTACCGGGGACAGGGAAGAAATACTGAAGCTTTCTTT
CASSYRGQGRNTEAFF
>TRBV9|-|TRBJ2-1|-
TGTGCCAGCAGCCTGGGCATCTACAATGAGCAGTTCTTC
CASSLGIYNEQFF
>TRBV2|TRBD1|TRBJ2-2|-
TGTGCCAGCACAGTTGGACAGGGGCTTACCGGGGAGCTGTTTTTT
CASTVGQGLTGELFF
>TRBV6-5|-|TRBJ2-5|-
TGTGCCAGCAGTTACTCGGCGGGGAGAACGGGGACCCAGTACTTC
CASSYSAGRTGTQYF
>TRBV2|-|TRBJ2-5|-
TGTGCCAGCAGTGGGGGTTCCCGGGCAGAGACCCAGTACTTC
CASSGGSRAETQYF
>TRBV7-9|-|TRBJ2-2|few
TGTGCCAGCAACCACCTCAACCGAGGGGAGCTGTTTTTT
CASNHLNRGELFF
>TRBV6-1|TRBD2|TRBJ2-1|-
TGTGCCAGCAGTGTTCTGGGACTAGCGGGATCCAATGAGCAGTTCTTC
CASSVLGLAGSNEQFF
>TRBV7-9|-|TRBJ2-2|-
TGTGCCAGCAGCTTGCAAATTAACACCGGGGAGCTGTTTTTT
CASSLQINTGELFF
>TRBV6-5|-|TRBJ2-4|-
TGTGCCAGCACAGGGGCCTCCAAAAACATTCAGTACTTC
CASTGASKNIQYF
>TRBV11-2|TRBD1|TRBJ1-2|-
TGTGCCAGCAGCTTAGATCTTGGGACAGGATATGGCTACACCTTC
CASSLDLGTGYGYTF
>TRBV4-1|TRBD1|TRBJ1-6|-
TGCGCCAGCAGCCCCAGGACAGGGGATCTAGGTTCACCCCTCCACTTT
CASSPRTGDLGSPLHF
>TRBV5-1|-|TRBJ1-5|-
TGCGCCAGCAGCTTGGGCAGTGTCGGTGGGCCCCAGCATTTT
CASSLGSVGGPQHF
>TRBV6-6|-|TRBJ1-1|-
TGTGCCACCGGACGGACGGCGAACACTGAAGCTTTCTTT
CATGRTANTEAFF
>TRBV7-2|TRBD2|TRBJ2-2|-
TGTGCCAGCAGCGTCTCACCGGGACTAGCAACCGGGGAGCTGTTTTTT
CASSVSPGLATGELFF
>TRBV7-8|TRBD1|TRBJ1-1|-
TGTGCCAGCAGCTTGACAGGGGGAGGTACTGAAGCTTTCTTT
CASSLTGGGTEAFF
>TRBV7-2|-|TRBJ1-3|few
TGTGCCAGCAGCTCGGGCCTCCTAGCCTCAGGAAACACCATATATTTT
CASSSGLLASGNTIYF
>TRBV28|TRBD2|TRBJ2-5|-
TGTGCCACCACACCGGGGGGGCGGGAGACCCAGTACTTC
CATTPGGRETQYF
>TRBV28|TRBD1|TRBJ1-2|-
TGTGCCAGCAGACAACGGGGGACAGGGGGTGTCTATGGCTACACCTTC
CASRQRGTGGVYGYTF
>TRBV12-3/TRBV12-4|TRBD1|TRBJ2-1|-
TGTGCCAGCAGACGGACAGGGGATGAGCAGTTCTTC
CASRRTGDEQFF
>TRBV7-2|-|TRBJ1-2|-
TGTGCCAGCAGCCCTAGGAACCTTCATGGCTACACCTTC
CASSPRNLHGYTF
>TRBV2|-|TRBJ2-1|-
TGTGCCAGCAGTGACATGGGTCATGAGCAGTTCTTC
CASSDMGHEQFF
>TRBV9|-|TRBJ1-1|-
TGTGCCAGCAGCGCCGACCCCGGCTACACTGAAGCTTTCTTT
CASSADPGYTEAFF
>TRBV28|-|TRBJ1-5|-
TGTGCCAGCAGTTTAACGGGCAGGCCCCAGCATTTT
CASSLTGRPQHF
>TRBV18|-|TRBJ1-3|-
TGTGCCAGCTCACCCGTGGCGAGCTCTGGAAACACCATATATTTT
CASSPVASSGNTIYF
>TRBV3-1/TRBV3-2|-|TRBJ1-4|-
TGTGCCAGCAGCCAAACATTCGGTGAAAAACTGTTTTTT
CASSQTFGEKLFF
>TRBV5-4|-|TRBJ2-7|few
TGTGCCAGCAGCCCGATGCAGGGGATGTACGAGCAGTACTTC
CASSPMQGMYEQYF
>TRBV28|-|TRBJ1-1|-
TGTGCCAGCAGTTTATTCCTGAAGAACACTGAAGCTTTCTTT
CASSLFLKNTEAFF
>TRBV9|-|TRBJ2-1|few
TGTGCCAGCAGCGTAGACGGTGAAGGGGGCAATGAGCAGTTCTTC
CASSVDGEGGNEQFF
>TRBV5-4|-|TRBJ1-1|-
TGTGCCAGCAGCTTGGGGGCAGATCGGGGCACTGAAGCTTTCTTT
CASSLGADRGTEAFF
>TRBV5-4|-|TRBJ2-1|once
TGTGCCAGCAGCTGGTGGGACTCCCCCAATGAGCAGTTCTTC
CASSWWDSPNEQFF
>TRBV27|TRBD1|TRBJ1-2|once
TGTGCCAGCAGGTCTTCCGGGACAGCCTATGGCTACACCTTC
CASRSSGTAYGYTF
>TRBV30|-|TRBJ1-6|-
TGTGCCTGGAGCAGGGTTTATAATTCACCCCTCCACTTT
CAWSRVYNSPLHF
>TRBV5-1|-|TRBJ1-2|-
TGCGCCAGCAAACGGACGGAGGGTGAAGCTTATGGCTACACCTTC
CASKRTEGEAYGYTF
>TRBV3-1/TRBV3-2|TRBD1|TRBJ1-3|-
TGTGCCAGCAGCCAAGGGGACAGGGAGGCTGGAAACACCATATATTTT
CASSQGDREAGNTIYF
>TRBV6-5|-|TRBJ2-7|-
TGTGCCAGCAGAAACAGGCTTTCCTACGAGCAGTACTTC
CASRNRLSYEQYF
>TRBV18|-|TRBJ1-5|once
TGTGCCAGCTCACCACTGACAGCGAGGGATAGCAATCAGCCCCAGCATTTT
CASSPLTARDSNQPQHF
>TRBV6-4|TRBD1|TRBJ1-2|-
TGTGCCAGCAGTGACTCGCGGGACAGGGGGGGCTACACCTTC
CASSDSRDRGGYTF
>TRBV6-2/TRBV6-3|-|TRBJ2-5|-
TGTGCCAGCAGTTACTCACGGGGGCAAGAGACCCAGTACTTC
CASSYSRGQETQYF
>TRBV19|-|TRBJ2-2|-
TGTGCCAGTAGTATAGTCCGGACCGGGGAGCTGTTTTTT
CASSIVRTGELFF